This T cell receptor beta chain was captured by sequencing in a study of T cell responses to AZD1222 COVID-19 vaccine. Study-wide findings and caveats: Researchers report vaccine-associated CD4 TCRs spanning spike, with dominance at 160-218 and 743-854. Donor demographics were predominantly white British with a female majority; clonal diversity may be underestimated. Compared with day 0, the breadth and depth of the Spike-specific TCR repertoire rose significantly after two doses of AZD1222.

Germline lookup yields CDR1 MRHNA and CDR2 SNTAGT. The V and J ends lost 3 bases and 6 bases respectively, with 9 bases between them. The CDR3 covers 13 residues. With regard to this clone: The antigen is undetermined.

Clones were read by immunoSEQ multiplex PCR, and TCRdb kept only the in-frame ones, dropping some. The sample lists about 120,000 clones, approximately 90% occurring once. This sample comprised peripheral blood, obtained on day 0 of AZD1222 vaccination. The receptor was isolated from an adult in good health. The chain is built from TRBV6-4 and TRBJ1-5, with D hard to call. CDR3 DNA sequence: TGTGCCAGCAGTGAGGGAGCCGGTCAGCCCCAGCATTTT. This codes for CASSEGAGQPQHF.